This T cell receptor beta chain was captured by sequencing in a study of blood T cells in healthy people across ages. It was with a sample-barcoded 5' primer and a J-beta primer mix that a second PCR of roughly 6 to 12 cycles was run. Template switching added a 12-random-nucleotide identifier to every cDNA molecule. TCRdb re-derived calls from the 5' RACE reads in MiXCR, one entry per CDR3 protein. Of some 880,000 distinct CDR3 sequences listed, under 40% were seen once; the top ten hold 10% to 15%. Per germline, CDR1 ENHRY and CDR2 SYGVKD. This CDR3 has 15 amino acids. V shed 0 bases and J 4 bases; nucleotides not matched to a gene: 4. This clonotype appeared many times. PBMCs were isolated at a quantity of at least 7 million per sample.

The V call is TRBV10-3, the J call TRBJ1-2; 8 nucleotides match TRBD1. The clonotype originates from a man aged 18 to 30 in good health. Material: blood. CDR3 amino acids: CAISESDREIYGYTF. The CDR3 nucleotides read TGTGCCATCAGTGAGTCGGACAGGGAGATCTATGGCTACACCTTC.